This T cell receptor beta chain comes out of a study of OX40 agonist ivuxolimab in advanced cancers. The V gene end was trimmed by 5 bases and the J gene end by 0 bases; junction bases not matched to a gene: 4. The length of the CDR3 is 15 residues. Germline values: CDR1 SGHRS, CDR2 YFSETQ. Repertoires were generated with immunoSEQ multiplex PCR, while TCRdb's copy carries only in-frame clones and drops some. In the table there are about 80,000 clones, around four fifths of which are singletons. The chain couples TRBV5-1 to TRBJ1-4; 7 nucleotides match TRBD1. Sample: CD4+ or CD8+ T cells sorted from blood, taken in a trial of the OX40 agonist ivuxolimab. This TCR derives from an adult with an advanced solid tumor such as melanoma, head and neck, liver or kidney cancer. The CDR3 DNA sequence: TGCGCCAGCAGTCTAGACAGGGCAACTAATGAAAAACTGTTTTTT. Amino acid sequence: CASSLDRATNEKLFF.